Below, 27 T cell receptor beta chains from the same sample are listed, as sequenced in a study of shared clonotypes between healthy human individuals. The method was immunoSEQ multiplex PCR; TCRdb's version includes in-frame clones alone and lacks a portion of them. Here the sample spans 2 million to 3 million clones, roughly 93% being singletons. The sample comprised naive CD4+ T cells from PBMCs. Sample subset: CD45RA+ positively selected. The receptors here all came from a man in his late teens or twenties in good health. Some clones in this sample may be carry-over from other donors' samples.

The gene calls are TRBV5-1 and TRBJ2-2, with D tentatively TRBD1 (6 bases). Per the germline V gene, CDR1 is SGHRS and CDR2 is YFSETQ. The ends were cut back, 5 bases at V and 4 bases at J, with 18 bases in the middle. CDR3 length: 16 amino acids. CDR3 region: CASRGTGSVFTGELFF. Here the CDR3 DNA reads TGCGCCAGCAGGGGAACAGGGAGCGTCTTCACCGGGGAGCTGTTTTTT.

The chain uses TRBV4-3 and TRBJ1-1; 8 bases map to TRBD1. The V gene end was trimmed by 0 bases and the J gene end by 1 base; junction bases not matched to a gene: 16. Germline-derived CDR1 and CDR2 are LGHNA and YSLEER. CDR3 length: 20 residues. The DNA of the CDR3 is TGCGCCAGCAGCCAAGACCCTCCCATGTTCCAGGGGGCGCGGAACACTGAAGCTTTCTTT. It translates to CASSQDPPMFQGARNTEAFF.

The V call is TRBV29-1, the J call TRBJ2-3, with D uncertain. The CDR3 contains 13 residues. Germline V gives CDR1 SQVTM, CDR2 ANQGSEA. V lost 3 bases and J lost 2, with 9 bases in between. The CDR3 bases are TGCAGCGTTGAGGGCAGCTACACAGATACGCAGTATTTT. Encoded protein: CSVEGSYTDTQYF.

The chain has TRBV7-1 and TRBJ2-3; no definite D call. TRBV7-1 is sorted into the ORF group, with uncertain function. V lost 3 bases and J lost 1, with 8 bases in between. The CDR3 runs to 14 residues. The CDR3 DNA sequence: TGTGCCAGCAGCTCCGTGACTGGCACAGATACGCAGTATTTT. Protein sequence: CASSSVTGTDTQYF.

This clone was seen a few times. The rearrangement links TRBV5-4 to TRBJ1-5; D call uncertain. V lost 3 bases, J lost 0 bases, and 10 bases lay in between. The CDR3 consists of 15 residues. From germline, CDR1 is SGHNT and CDR2 YYREEE (reference sequence). The CDR3, as DNA: TGTGCCAGCAGCTCGACCCCGGATAGCAATCAGCCCCAGCATTTT. Its protein is CASSSTPDSNQPQHF.

This chain joins TRBV7-2 and TRBJ1-5; no clear D gene. The germline gives CDR1 SGHTA, CDR2 FQGNSA. The CDR3 is 13 residues long. Trimming took off 0 bases at V and 4 bases at J, with 4 bases between the two ends. CDR3 DNA: TGTGCCAGCAGCTTAGCGATTAATCAGCCCCAGCATTTT. The encoded protein is CASSLAINQPQHF. The whole variable domain, remainder taken from reference TRBV7-2 and TRBJ1-5, is GAGVSQSPSNKVTEKGKDVELRCDPISGHTALYWYRQSLGQGLEFLIYFQGNSAPDKSGLPSDRFSAERTGGSVSTLTIQRTQQEDSAVYLCASSLAINQPQHFGDGTRLSIL.

The chain couples TRBV15 to TRBJ1-3, with TRBD1 identical over 9 bases. This CDR3 is built from 15 residues. Germline V gives CDR1 LNHNV, CDR2 YYDKDF (reference sequence). V dropped 1 base and J dropped 7; count of bases not matched to a gene: 5. CDR3 nucleotides: TGTGCCACCAGCAGAGCCTACGGACAGGGGAACACCATATATTTT. As protein: CATSRAYGQGNTIYF.

The chain carries TRBV18 and TRBJ2-3; a weak D match, TRBD2 (6 bases). The germline CDR1 and CDR2 sequences are KGHSH and LQKENI. V was trimmed by 3 bases and J by 2 bases, leaving 9 bases between them. The CDR3 has 14 amino acids. The CDR3 spells CASSPSGYTDTQYF. The DNA of the CDR3 is TGTGCCAGCTCACCTAGCGGATACACAGATACGCAGTATTTT.

DNA for the CDR3: TGTGCCACACGGACAGGGTCAGGTGGGGCCAACGTCCTGACTTTC. This translates into CATRTGSGGANVLTF. The rearrangement joins TRBV27 to TRBJ2-6; 8 positions agree with TRBD1. V trimming: 10 bases; J trimming: 3 bases; junction bases outside the gene matches: 8. The CDR3 loop spans 15 amino acids. Germline values: CDR1 MNHEY, CDR2 SMNVEV (reference sequence).

The V call is TRBV7-2, the J call TRBJ1-4; 8 nucleotides line up with TRBD1. The ends lost 5 bases at V and 7 bases at J; junction bases unmatched: 6. Germline lookup yields CDR1 SGHTA and CDR2 FQGNSA. There are 14 residues in the CDR3. CDR3 sequence: CASSLTGGAEKLFF. For the CDR3, the DNA is TGTGCCAGCAGCCTAACAGGGGGGGCTGAAAAACTGTTTTTT.

V usage is TRBV7-3 and J usage is TRBJ2-1; tentatively, D is TRBD2 (6 bases). Trimming shortened V by 5 bases and J by 5 bases, and 28 bases separated the two germline ends. This CDR3 is 19 amino acids long. Germline CDR1 is SGHTA and CDR2 is FQGTGA. Written as DNA, the CDR3 is TGTGCCAGCAGCCTAATTGCCGGGGCAGGAGGGATGTTCCACAATGAGCAGTTCTTC. Protein sequence: CASSLIAGAGGMFHNEQFF.

The chain couples TRBV19 to TRBJ2-7, with D hard to call. Trimming left V 5 bases short and J 4 bases short, with 12 bases between. The V gene's germline CDR1 is LNHDA and CDR2 SQIVND (reference sequence). The CDR3 contains 13 residues. In DNA, the CDR3 is TGTGCCAGTAGTCCCGAGTGGAGTTACGAGCAGTACTTC. Translation: CASSPEWSYEQYF.

The gene calls are TRBV27 and TRBJ2-1; 10 nucleotides match TRBD2. V lost 7 bases, J lost 0 bases, and 15 bases stayed unmatched. This CDR3 is built from 19 residues. The germline gives CDR1 MNHEY, CDR2 SMNVEV (reference sequence). CDR3 loop: CASTPWGGPSGSSYNEQFF. In DNA form, the CDR3 reads TGTGCCAGCACCCCTTGGGGAGGCCCTAGCGGGAGCTCCTACAATGAGCAGTTCTTC.

V gene TRBV4-1 combines with J gene TRBJ2-7; the D is unclear. Germline CDR1 and CDR2: MGHRA and YSYEKL. This CDR3 region has 14 residues. Between the trimmed V and J ends, which lost 3 bases and 6 bases, there was a span of 15 bases. The CDR3 DNA reads TGCGCCAGCAGCCAGCGATCCTCGCCGGGCGAGCAGTACTTC. Its protein is CASSQRSSPGEQYF.

The chain carries TRBV6-4 and TRBJ1-2; D gene ambiguous. Germline CDR1 MRHNA, CDR2 SNTAGT. CDR3 length equals 15 residues. The V end lost 6 bases, the J end lost 8 bases, and 22 bases lay between the germline ends. CDR3 sequence: CASRGEAPRLWGYTF. The CDR3 coding sequence is TGTGCCAGCAGGGGCGAAGCGCCTCGACTATGGGGCTACACCTTC.

Concerning this clone: Other DNA sequences in this specimen translate into the identical CDR3. This chain uses TRBV9 with TRBJ2-5; D not resolved. From germline, CDR1 is SGDLS and CDR2 YYNGEE. Trimming left V 0 bases short and J 2 bases short, with 8 bases between. The CDR3 totals 14 residues. CDR3 bases: TGTGCCAGCAGCGTAGGGCCTAGACAAGAGACCCAGTACTTC. This sequence encodes CASSVGPRQETQYF.

V is TRBV28 and J is TRBJ2-6, with D unresolved. CDR1 and CDR2 from the germline V gene are MDHEN and SYDVKM. Trimming left V 2 bases short and J 4 bases short, with 0 bases between. This CDR3 region has 12 residues. The CDR3 sequence is CASSLGANVLTF. CDR3 sequence (DNA): TGTGCCAGCAGTTTAGGGGCCAACGTCCTGACTTTC.

The chain joins TRBV30 to TRBJ2-7; D remains unclear. V gave up 0 bases and J gave up 1 base, with 4 bases separating them. Germline V lookup: CDR1 GTSNPN, CDR2 SVGIG (reference sequence). The CDR3 consists of 12 residues. The CDR3 coding sequence is TGTGCCTGGAGTGTGCCGTCCTACGAGCAGTACTTC. Amino acids: CAWSVPSYEQYF.

The chain recombines TRBV19 with TRBJ2-6; D possibly corresponds to TRBD1 (5 bases). The germline CDR1 and CDR2 sequences are LNHDA and SQIVND (reference sequence). The CDR3 consists of 13 residues. Trimming shortened V by 10 bases and J by 0 bases, and 7 bases separated the two germline ends. This chain's CDR3 is CATTGSGANVLTF. The DNA of the CDR3 is TGTGCCACCACAGGCTCTGGGGCCAACGTCCTGACTTTC.

The count of this clone is one. This chain links TRBV5-1 with TRBJ2-1, with TRBD2 matching 13 bases. Germline values: CDR1 SGHRS, CDR2 YFSETQ. The V gene end was trimmed by 3 bases and the J gene end by 7 bases; junction bases not matched to a gene: 7. This CDR3 is built from 16 residues. The CDR3 DNA sequence: TGCGCCAGCAGCTACCGGACTAGCGGGAGAACAAATGAGCAGTTCTTC. It is translated as CASSYRTSGRTNEQFF. The full variable domain, with the rest looked up from reference TRBV5-1 and TRBJ2-1, is KAGVTQTPRYLIKTRGQQVTLSCSPISGHRSVSWYQQTPGQGLQFLFEYFSETQRNKGNFPGRFSGRQFSNSRSEMNVSTLELGDSALYLCASSYRTSGRTNEQFFGPGTRLTVL.

The rearrangement links TRBV29-1 to TRBJ2-1; tentatively, D is TRBD2 (6 bases). The CDR3 spans 15 residues. In germline, CDR1 is SQVTM, CDR2 ANQGSEA. Here the CDR3 DNA reads TGCAGTGTCCCTACTAGGGGTGGGGGGTACAATGAGCAGTTCTTC. This sequence encodes CSVPTRGGGYNEQFF.

As concerns this clone: One end of the junction does not line up with germline, which may come from a read error. This sequence joins TRBV18 and TRBJ1-1, with D hard to call. The CDR3 contains 14 residues. Germline loops: CDR1 KGHSH, CDR2 LQKENI. DNA of the CDR3: TGTGCCAGCTCCCCACCGTGGAGAGAGGTCCGCGCTTTCTTT. It encodes CASSPPWREVRAFF.

V is TRBV30 and J is TRBJ2-4; D gene uncertain. Trimming shortened V by 1 base and J by 11 bases, and 12 bases separated the two germline ends. The CDR3 consists of 12 residues. The germline gives CDR1 GTSNPN, CDR2 SVGIG (reference sequence). CDR3 protein: CAWSGGFPVQYF. The CDR3 DNA is TGTGCCTGGAGTGGTGGATTTCCGGTTCAGTACTTC.

The rearrangement joins TRBV4-2 to TRBJ2-1; D unclear. V was trimmed by 0 bases and J by 2 bases, leaving 8 bases between them. The CDR3 has 15 amino acids. CDR1 is LGHNA, CDR2 YNFKEQ, per germline. The CDR3 nucleotides read TGTGCCAGCAGCCAAGAAGGCAGTGCCTACAATGAGCAGTTCTTC. Encoded protein: CASSQEGSAYNEQFF.

V gene TRBV9 combines with J gene TRBJ2-7; 7 bases match TRBD1. The CDR3 is made up of 14 amino acids. V dropped 1 base and J dropped 6; count of bases not matched to a gene: 7. Germline lookup yields CDR1 SGDLS and CDR2 YYNGEE. The CDR3 nucleotides are TGTGCCAGCAGCGTACAGGGGGATAGGCGCGAGCAGTACTTC. It is translated as CASSVQGDRREQYF. The whole variable domain, remainder taken from reference TRBV9 and TRBJ2-7, is DSGVTQTPKHLITATGQRVTLRCSPRSGDLSVYWYQQSLDQGLQFLIQYYNGEERAKGNILERFSAQQFPDLHSELNLSSLELGDSALYFCASSVQGDRREQYFGPGTRLTVT.

J is TRBJ2-7 and V is TRBV19; D assignment may be TRBD1 or TRBD2 (5 bases each). In germline, CDR1 is LNHDA, CDR2 SQIVND (reference sequence). The CDR3 length is 16 residues. Trimming removed 1 base at V and 6 bases at J, with 19 bases between. The CDR3 sequence is CASSIGSSGHFREQYF. The CDR3 nucleotides are TGTGCCAGTAGTATAGGGTCCAGCGGACACTTTCGCGAGCAGTACTTC. The full variable domain, its missing parts supplied by reference TRBV19 and TRBJ2-7, is DGGITQSPKYLFRKEGQNVTLSCEQNLNHDAMYWYRQDPGQGLRLIYYSQIVNDFQKGDIAEGYSVSREKKESFPLTVTSAQKNPTAFYLCASSIGSSGHFREQYFGPGTRLTVT.

V usage is TRBV5-1 and J usage is TRBJ2-1; D is unresolved. With 4 bases removed from V and 5 bases from J, the gap between germline ends came to 16 bases. Germline-derived CDR1 and CDR2 are SGHRS and YFSETQ. The CDR3 contains 15 residues. The CDR3 DNA is TGCGCCAGCAGCCCCTTAACAGAAGGGAACAATGAGCAGTTCTTC. Translated, it gives CASSPLTEGNNEQFF.